The T cell receptor beta chain described here comes from a study of blood T cell repertoires in COVID-19. Across the study: There were acute and convalescent COVID-19 samples, and they came from the United States, Italy and Spain.

Trimming cost V 7 bases and J 9 bases; bases outside gene matches: 9. This CDR3 region has 13 residues. Germline CDR1 reads SNHLY; CDR2 reads FYNNEI. Data came from immunoSEQ multiplex PCR; TCRdb stores just in-frame clones and leaves some out. The table has over 250,000 clones, 89% seen once. The sequenced material came from peripheral blood. The chain has TRBV2 and TRBJ2-7; 10 positions match TRBD1. The sequence was obtained from a man aged 50 or older with acute or convalescent COVID-19. CDR3: CASTKGTGEWQYF. The CDR3 DNA is TGTGCCAGCACTAAAGGGACAGGGGAATGGCAGTACTTC. Full variable domain (missing parts from reference TRBV2 and TRBJ2-7): EPEVTQTPSHQVTQMGQEVILRCVPISNHLYFYWYRQILGQKVEFLVSFYNNEISEKSEIFDDQFSVERPDGSNFTLKIRSTKLEDSAMYFCASTKGTGEWQYFGPGTRLTVT.